The rows below give T cell receptor beta chains drawn from one sample of a study of T cells in Graves' hyperthyroidism and ophthalmopathy. TCRdb recomputed calls from the multiplex PCR reads with MiXCR, one row per CDR3 protein. The sample includes 250,000 to 400,000 distinct CDR3 sequences, roughly an eighth seen only once; the top ten take 34%. Material: blood. These receptors were collected from a woman between 40 and 55 years old with Graves' ophthalmopathy. The CDR3 runs from the conserved cysteine through the conserved F or W. D genes are given only for firm matches.

j_call,v_call,d_call,cdr3_aa
TRBJ1-2,TRBV6-5,TRBD1,CASSYSLSRTGRNNYGYTF
TRBJ1-5,TRBV19,.,CASSDSRGGGNQPQHF
TRBJ2-7,TRBV24-1,.,CATSDSWTSEQYF
TRBJ2-5,TRBV27,.,CASSLIGSQETQYF
TRBJ1-1,TRBV20-1,.,CSASYSENTEAFF
TRBJ2-1,TRBV11-2,TRBD2,CASSLTGGHNEQFF
TRBJ2-1,TRBV25-1,.,CASRGEVSSHEQFF
TRBJ2-3,TRBV15,.,CATVRNPTDTQYF
TRBJ2-1,TRBV3-1,TRBD2,CASSQRASGRRYEQFF
TRBJ2-1,TRBV2,TRBD1,CASRGGQGGYNEQFF
TRBJ2-7,TRBV7-9,.,CASSLPGGTDLYEQYF
TRBJ2-5,TRBV28,.,CASSPPGVETQYF
TRBJ1-2,TRBV19,.,CASSTAGGAPHGYTF
TRBJ1-5,TRBV7-9,TRBD1,CASSSVGTGSHQPQHF
TRBJ2-3,TRBV12-3/TRBV12-4,.,CASSSDRGTDTQYF
TRBJ2-7,TRBV20-1,TRBD2,CSADQIAGAHF
TRBJ1-6,TRBV19,.,CASSPTDFDNSPLHF
TRBJ1-5,TRBV6-1,.,CASRRHFEHSNQPQHF
TRBJ2-7,TRBV11-2,TRBD2,CASSSLGSGSNLEQYF
TRBJ2-7,TRBV29-1,.,CSVEVLGEQYF
TRBJ2-4,TRBV29-1,TRBD2,CSVALAGGGAKNIQYF
TRBJ2-7,TRBV4-1,.,CASSQVEGKSEQYF
TRBJ1-3,TRBV25-1,.,CASSVSGFSGNTIYF
TRBJ1-2,TRBV3-1,.,CASSQEDSRRGQNYGYTF
TRBJ2-5,TRBV18,.,CASSRSDSKETQYF
TRBJ1-5,TRBV24-1,.,CATSNVSNQPQHF
TRBJ2-5,TRBV2,.,CASSDGTGLRETQYF
TRBJ1-1,TRBV6-1,.,CASKQRSGVIEAFF